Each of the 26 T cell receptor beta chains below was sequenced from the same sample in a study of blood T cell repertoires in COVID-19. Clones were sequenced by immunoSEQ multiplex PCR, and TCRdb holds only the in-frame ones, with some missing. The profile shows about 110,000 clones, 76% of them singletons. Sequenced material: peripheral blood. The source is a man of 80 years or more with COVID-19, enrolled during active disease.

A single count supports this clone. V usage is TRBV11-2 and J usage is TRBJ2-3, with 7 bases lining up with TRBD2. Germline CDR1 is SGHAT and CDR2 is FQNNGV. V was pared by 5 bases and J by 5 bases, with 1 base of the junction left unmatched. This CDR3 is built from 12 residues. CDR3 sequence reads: CASSPSGDTQYF. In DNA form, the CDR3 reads TGTGCCAGCAGCCCTAGCGGAGATACGCAGTATTTT.

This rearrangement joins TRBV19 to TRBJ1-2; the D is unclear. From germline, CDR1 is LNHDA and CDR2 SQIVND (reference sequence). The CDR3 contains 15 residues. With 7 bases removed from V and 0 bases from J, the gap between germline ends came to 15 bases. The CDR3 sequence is CASITGGGANYGYTF. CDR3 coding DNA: TGTGCCAGTATCACGGGCGGAGGAGCTAACTATGGCTACACCTTC. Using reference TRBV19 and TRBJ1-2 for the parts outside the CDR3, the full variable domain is DGGITQSPKYLFRKEGQNVTLSCEQNLNHDAMYWYRQDPGQGLRLIYYSQIVNDFQKGDIAEGYSVSREKKESFPLTVTSAQKNPTAFYLCASITGGGANYGYTFGSGTRLTVV.

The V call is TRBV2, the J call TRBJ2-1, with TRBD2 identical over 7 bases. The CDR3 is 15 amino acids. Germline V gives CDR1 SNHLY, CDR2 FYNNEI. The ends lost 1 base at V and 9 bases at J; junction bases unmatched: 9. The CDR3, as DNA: TGTGCCAGCAGTGAAGGACTAGCCTTTTGGGGTGAGCAGTTCTTC. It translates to CASSEGLAFWGEQFF.

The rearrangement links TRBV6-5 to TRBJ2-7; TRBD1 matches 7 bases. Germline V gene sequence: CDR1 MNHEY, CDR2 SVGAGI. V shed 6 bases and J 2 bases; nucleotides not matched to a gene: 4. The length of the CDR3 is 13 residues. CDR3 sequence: CASRVDRAYEQYF. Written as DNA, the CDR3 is TGTGCCAGCAGAGTCGACAGGGCCTACGAGCAGTACTTC.

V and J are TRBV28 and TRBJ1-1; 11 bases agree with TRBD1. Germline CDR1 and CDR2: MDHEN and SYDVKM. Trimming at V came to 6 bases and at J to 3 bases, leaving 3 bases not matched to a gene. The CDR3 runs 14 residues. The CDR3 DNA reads TGTGCCAGCAGACGGACAGGGGGCTACACTGAAGCTTTCTTT. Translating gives CASRRTGGYTEAFF.

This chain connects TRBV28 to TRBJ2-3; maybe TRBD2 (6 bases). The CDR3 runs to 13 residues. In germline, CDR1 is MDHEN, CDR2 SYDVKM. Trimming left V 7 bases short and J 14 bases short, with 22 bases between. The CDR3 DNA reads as TGTGCCAGCACCTGGACCAAACTAGCTGCTGTGTATTTT. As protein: CASTWTKLAAVYF.

CDR3 amino acids: CASSFGQGGDTEAFF. CDR3 DNA: TGTGCCAGCAGCTTTGGACAGGGGGGGGACACTGAAGCTTTCTTT. The chain combines TRBV3-1 (or the pseudogene TRBV3-2) with TRBJ1-1, with 10 bases aligning to TRBD1. Germline V CDR1 and CDR2: LGHDT, YNNKEL (reference sequence). The V and J ends lost 5 bases and 3 bases, in that order; junction bases with no gene match: 6. This CDR3 is 15 amino acids long.

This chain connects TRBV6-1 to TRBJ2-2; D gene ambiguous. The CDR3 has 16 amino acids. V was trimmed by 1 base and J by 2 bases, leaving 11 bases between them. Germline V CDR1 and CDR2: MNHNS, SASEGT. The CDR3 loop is CASSEVWQINTGELFF. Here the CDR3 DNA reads TGTGCCAGCAGTGAAGTGTGGCAGATTAACACCGGGGAGCTGTTTTTT.

The CDR3 loop is CASISGTANSPLHF. The CDR3 DNA reads TGTGCCAGCATATCCGGGACAGCGAATTCACCCCTCCACTTT. The chain couples TRBV6-5 to TRBJ1-6; TRBD1 aligns across 7 bases. The V segment lost 7 bases and the J segment 7 bases; nucleotides outside the gene matches: 7. CDR3 size: 14 residues. In germline, CDR1 is MNHEY, CDR2 SVGAGI.

CDR3: CASSPGGEREGEQFF. CDR3 in DNA: TGCGCCAGCAGTCCCGGCGGGGAGCGGGAGGGTGAGCAGTTCTTC. The V and J genes are TRBV10-1 and TRBJ2-1, with 10 bases that match TRBD2. This CDR3 comprises 15 residues. The ends lost 5 bases at V and 9 bases at J; junction bases unmatched: 10. CDR1 is WNHNN and CDR2 is SYGVQD in the germline V gene (reference sequence).

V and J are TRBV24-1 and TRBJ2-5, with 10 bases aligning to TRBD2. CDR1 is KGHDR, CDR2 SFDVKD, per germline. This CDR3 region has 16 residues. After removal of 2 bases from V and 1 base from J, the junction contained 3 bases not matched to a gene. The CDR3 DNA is TGTGCCACCAGTGATTCCCGGACTAGCGGCCAAGAGACCCAGTACTTC. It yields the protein CATSDSRTSGQETQYF.

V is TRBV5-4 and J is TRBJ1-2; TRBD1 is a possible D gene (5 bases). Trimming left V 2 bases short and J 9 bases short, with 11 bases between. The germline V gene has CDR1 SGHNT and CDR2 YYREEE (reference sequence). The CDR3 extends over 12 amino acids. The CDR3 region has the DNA TGTGCCAGCAGCTTTGACAGCCAAAGCTACACCTTC. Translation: CASSFDSQSYTF.

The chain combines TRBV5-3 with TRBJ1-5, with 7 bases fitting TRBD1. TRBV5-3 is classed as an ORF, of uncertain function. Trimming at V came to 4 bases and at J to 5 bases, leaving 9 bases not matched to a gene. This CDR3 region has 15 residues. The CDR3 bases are TGTGCCAGAAGCGGACGGACAGGACCTTATCAGCCCCAGCATTTT. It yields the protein CARSGRTGPYQPQHF.

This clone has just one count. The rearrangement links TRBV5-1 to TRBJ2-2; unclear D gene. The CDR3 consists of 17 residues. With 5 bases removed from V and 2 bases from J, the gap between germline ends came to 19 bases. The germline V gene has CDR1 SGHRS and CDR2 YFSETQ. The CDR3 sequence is CASSPMGQDVNTGELFF. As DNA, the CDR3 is TGCGCCAGCAGTCCGATGGGCCAAGACGTCAACACCGGGGAGCTGTTTTTT.

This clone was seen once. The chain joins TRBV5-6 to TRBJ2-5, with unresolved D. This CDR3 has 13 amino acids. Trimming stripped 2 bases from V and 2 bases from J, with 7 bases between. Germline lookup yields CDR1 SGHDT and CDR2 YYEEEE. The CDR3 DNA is TGTGCCAGCAGCTTCGGGTCGCAAGAGACCCAGTACTTC. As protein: CASSFGSQETQYF.

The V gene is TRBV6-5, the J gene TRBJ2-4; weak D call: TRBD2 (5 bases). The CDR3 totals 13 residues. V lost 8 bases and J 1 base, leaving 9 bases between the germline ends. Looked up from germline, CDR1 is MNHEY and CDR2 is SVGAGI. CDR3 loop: CASGGRAKNIQYF. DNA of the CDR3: TGTGCCAGCGGAGGACGGGCCAAAAACATTCAGTACTTC.

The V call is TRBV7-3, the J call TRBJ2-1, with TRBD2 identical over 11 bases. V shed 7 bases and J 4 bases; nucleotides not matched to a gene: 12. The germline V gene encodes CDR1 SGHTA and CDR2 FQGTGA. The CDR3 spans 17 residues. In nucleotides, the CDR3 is TGTGCCAGCATCCTTAGACTAGCGGGACTTCTATACAATGAGCAGTTCTTC. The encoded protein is CASILRLAGLLYNEQFF.

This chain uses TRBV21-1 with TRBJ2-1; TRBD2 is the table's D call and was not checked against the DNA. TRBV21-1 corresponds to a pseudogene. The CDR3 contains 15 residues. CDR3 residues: CASSEREGPYNEQFF. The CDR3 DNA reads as TGTGCCAGCAGCGAACGGGAGGGCCCCTACAATGAGCAGTTCTTC.

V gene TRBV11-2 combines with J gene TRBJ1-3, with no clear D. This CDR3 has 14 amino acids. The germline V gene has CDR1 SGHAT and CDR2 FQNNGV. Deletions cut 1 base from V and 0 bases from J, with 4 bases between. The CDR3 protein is CASSLGPSGNTIYF. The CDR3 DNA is TGTGCCAGCAGCTTAGGGCCCTCTGGAAACACCATATATTTT.

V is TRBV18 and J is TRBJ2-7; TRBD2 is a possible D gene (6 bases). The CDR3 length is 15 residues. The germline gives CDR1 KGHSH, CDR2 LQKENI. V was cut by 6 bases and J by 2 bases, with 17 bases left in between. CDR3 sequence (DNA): TGTGCCAGCTCCCATCCGGATAGCGGAGCCTACGAGCAGTACTTC. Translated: CASSHPDSGAYEQYF.

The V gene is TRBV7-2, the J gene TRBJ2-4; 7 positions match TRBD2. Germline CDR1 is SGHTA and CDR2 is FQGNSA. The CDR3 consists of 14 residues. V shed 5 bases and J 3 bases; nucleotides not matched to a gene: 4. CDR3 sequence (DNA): TGTGCCAGCAGCGTTCCTAGCGGCAAAAACATTCAGTACTTC. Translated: CASSVPSGKNIQYF.

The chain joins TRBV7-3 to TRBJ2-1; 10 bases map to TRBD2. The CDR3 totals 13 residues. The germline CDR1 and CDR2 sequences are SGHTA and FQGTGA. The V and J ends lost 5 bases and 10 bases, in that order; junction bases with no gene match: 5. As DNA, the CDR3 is TGTGCCAGCAGCCTAGCGGGAGCTCGGGAGCAGTTCTTC. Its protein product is CASSLAGAREQFF.

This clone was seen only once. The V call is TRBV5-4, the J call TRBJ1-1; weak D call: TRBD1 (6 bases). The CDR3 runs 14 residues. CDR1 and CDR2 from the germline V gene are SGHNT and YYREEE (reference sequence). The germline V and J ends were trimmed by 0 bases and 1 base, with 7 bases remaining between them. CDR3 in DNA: TGTGCCAGCAGCTTGGGACAGGAGAACACTGAAGCTTTCTTT. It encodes CASSLGQENTEAFF.

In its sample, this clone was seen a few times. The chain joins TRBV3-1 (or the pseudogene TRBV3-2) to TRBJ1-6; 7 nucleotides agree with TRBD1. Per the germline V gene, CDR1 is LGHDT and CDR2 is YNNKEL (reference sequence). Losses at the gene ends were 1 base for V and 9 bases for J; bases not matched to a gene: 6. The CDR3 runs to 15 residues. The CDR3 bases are TGTGCCAGCAGCCAAGGACAGGGTTTCTTTTCACCCCTCCACTTT. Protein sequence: CASSQGQGFFSPLHF.

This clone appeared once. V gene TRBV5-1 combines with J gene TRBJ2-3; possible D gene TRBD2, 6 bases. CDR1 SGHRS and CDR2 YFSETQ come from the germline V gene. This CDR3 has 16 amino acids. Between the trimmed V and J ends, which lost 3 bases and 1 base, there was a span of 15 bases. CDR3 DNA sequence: TGCGCCAGCAGCTCGGCGCGGGGCTACGGCACAGATACGCAGTATTTT. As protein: CASSSARGYGTDTQYF.

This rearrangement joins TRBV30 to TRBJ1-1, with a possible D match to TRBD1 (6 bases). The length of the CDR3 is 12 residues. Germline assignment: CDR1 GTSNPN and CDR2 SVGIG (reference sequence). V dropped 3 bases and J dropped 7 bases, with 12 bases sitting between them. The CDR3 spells CAWSQDSDEAFF. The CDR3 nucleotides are TGTGCCTGGAGCCAGGACAGTGATGAAGCTTTCTTT.